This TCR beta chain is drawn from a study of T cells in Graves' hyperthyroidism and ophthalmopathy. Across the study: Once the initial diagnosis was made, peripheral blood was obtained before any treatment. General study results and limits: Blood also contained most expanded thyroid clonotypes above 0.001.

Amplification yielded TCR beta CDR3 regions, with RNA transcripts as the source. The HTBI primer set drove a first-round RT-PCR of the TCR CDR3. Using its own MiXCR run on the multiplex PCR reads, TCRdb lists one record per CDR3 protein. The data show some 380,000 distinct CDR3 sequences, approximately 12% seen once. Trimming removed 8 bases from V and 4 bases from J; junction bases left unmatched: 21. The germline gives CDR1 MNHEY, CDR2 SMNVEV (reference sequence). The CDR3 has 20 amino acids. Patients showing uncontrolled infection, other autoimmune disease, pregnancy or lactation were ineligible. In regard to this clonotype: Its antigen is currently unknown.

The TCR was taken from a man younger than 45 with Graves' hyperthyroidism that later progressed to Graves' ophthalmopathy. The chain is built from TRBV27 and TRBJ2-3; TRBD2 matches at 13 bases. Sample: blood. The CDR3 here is CASGRPMGLAGRVMADTQYF. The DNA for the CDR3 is TGTGCCAGCGGACGACCCATGGGACTAGCGGGAAGGGTTATGGCAGATACGCAGTATTTT.